These 2 T cell receptor beta chains came from one sample sequenced in a study of T cell repertoires in cytomegalovirus infection (dated by TCRdb to between 2019 and 2020). Reading the label with the study, this specimen's treatment or condition is: in vitro stimulation with specific CMV peptide epitopes to enrich CMV-specific T cells. Antigens for these TCRs are unknown. Sequenced on an Illumina HiSeq 1500. The public reads were reprocessed in TCRdb via fastp at Q25 and MiXCR, keeping in-frame beta chains. Here each entry gathers all rows of one CDR3 protein and keeps the most common genes and DNA. Across this sample there are fewer than 950,000 distinct CDR3 sequences, with over 25% seen only once. The ten largest clones take up 9.5% to 15% of the sample. The material was cultured CD8+ T cells from PBMCs, obtained from culture after CMV antigen stimulation. The receptor set was obtained from a human donor in good health (CMV status not recorded). Some clones in this sample may be carry-over from other donors' samples.

At least ten counts were recorded for this clonotype. The rearrangement uses TRBV7-9 and TRBJ2-2; perhaps TRBD2 as D (5 bases). Looked up from germline, CDR1 is SEHNR and CDR2 is FQNEAQ (reference sequence). The CDR3 length is 16 residues. Trimming took 0 bases from V and 1 from J, leaving 9 bases between them. This CDR3 reads CASSLAGSRNTGELFF. CDR3 sequence (DNA): TGTGCCAGCAGCTTAGCTGGGAGCCGGAACACCGGGGAGCTGTTTTTT. Using reference TRBV7-9 and TRBJ2-2 for the parts outside the CDR3, the full variable domain is DTGVSQNPRHKITKRGQNVTFRCDPISEHNRLYWYRQTLGQGPEFLTYFQNEAQLEKSRLLSDRFSAERPKGSFSTLEIQRTEQGDSAMYLCASSLAGSRNTGELFFGEGSRLTVL.

V usage is TRBV12-3 or TRBV12-4 and J usage is TRBJ2-1; TRBD2 matches at 10 bases. Trimming took 6 bases from V and 9 from J; bases not matched to a gene: 8. This CDR3 spans 14 amino acids. The CDR3 loop is CASRGLADKSEQFF. The CDR3 bases are TGTGCCAGCAGAGGACTAGCGGATAAGAGTGAGCAGTTCTTC.